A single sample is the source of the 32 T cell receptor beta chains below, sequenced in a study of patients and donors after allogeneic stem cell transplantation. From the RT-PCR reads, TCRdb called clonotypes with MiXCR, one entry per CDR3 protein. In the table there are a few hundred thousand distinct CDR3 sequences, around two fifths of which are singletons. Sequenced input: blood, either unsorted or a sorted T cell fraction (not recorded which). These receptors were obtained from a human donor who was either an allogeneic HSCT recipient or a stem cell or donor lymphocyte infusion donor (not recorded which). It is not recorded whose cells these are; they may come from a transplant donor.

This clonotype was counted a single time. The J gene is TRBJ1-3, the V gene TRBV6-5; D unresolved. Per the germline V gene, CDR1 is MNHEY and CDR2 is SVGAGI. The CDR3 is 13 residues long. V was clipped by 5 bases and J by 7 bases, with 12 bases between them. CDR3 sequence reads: CASSPSHGNTIYF. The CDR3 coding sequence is TGTGCCAGCAGTCCCAGCCATGGGAACACCATATATTTT.

CDR3 sequence: CASSEPTKETQYF. The DNA for the CDR3 is TGCGCCAGCAGTGAGCCTACCAAAGAGACCCAGTACTTC. The chain employs TRBV10-1 and TRBJ2-5; D not resolved. The germline V gene encodes CDR1 WNHNN and CDR2 SYGVQD (reference sequence). V lost 2 bases to trimming and J lost 3 bases, with 7 bases between them. The CDR3 consists of 13 residues.

The chain's CDR3 is CASSSDGSYGYTF. The CDR3 coding sequence is TGCGCCAGCAGCTCGGACGGAAGTTATGGCTACACCTTC. The chain uses TRBV5-1 and TRBJ1-2, with no clear D. CDR1 is SGHRS, CDR2 YFSETQ, per germline. Between the trimmed V and J ends, which lost 3 bases and 5 bases, there was a span of 11 bases. This CDR3 has 13 amino acids.

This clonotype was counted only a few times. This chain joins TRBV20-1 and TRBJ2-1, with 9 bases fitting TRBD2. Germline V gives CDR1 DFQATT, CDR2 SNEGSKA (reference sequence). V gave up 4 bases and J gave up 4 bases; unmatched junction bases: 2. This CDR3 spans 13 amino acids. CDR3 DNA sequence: TGCAGTGCTAAAGCGGGGGGATACAATGAGCAGTTCTTC. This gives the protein CSAKAGGYNEQFF.

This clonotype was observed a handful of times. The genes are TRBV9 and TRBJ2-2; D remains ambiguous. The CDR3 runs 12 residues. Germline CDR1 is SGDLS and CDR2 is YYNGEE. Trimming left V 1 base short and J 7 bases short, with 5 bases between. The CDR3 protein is CASSVRNGELFF. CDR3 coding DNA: TGTGCCAGCAGCGTAAGGAACGGGGAGCTGTTTTTT.

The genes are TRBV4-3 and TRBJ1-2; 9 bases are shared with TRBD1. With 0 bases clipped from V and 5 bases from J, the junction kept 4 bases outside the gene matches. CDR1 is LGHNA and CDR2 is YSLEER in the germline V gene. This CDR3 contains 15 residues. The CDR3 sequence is CASSQEGTGWYGYTF. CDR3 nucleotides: TGCGCCAGCAGCCAAGAAGGGACAGGGTGGTATGGCTACACCTTC.

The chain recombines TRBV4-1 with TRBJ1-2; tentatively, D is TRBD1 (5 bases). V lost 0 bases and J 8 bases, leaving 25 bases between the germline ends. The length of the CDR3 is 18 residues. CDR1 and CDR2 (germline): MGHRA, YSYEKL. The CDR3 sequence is CASSQDARGREIFLGYTF. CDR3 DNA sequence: TGCGCCAGCAGCCAAGACGCGAGGGGCAGGGAAATTTTTTTGGGCTACACCTTC.

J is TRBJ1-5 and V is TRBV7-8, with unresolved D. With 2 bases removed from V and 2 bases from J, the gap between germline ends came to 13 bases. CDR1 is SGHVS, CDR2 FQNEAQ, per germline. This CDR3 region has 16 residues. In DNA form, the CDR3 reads TGTGCCAGCAGCTTACTACGGGGTCTTGGCAATCAGCCCCAGCATTTT. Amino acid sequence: CASSLLRGLGNQPQHF.

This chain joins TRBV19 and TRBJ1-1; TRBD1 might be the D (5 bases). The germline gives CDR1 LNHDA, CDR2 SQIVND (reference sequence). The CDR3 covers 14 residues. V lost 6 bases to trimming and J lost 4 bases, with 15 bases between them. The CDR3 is CASRVRGGGTEAFF. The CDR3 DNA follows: TGTGCCAGTAGGGTACGGGGGGGAGGCACTGAAGCTTTCTTT. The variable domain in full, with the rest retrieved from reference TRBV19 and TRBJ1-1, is DGGITQSPKYLFRKEGQNVTLSCEQNLNHDAMYWYRQDPGQGLRLIYYSQIVNDFQKGDIAEGYSVSREKKESFPLTVTSAQKNPTAFYLCASRVRGGGTEAFFGQGTRLTVV.

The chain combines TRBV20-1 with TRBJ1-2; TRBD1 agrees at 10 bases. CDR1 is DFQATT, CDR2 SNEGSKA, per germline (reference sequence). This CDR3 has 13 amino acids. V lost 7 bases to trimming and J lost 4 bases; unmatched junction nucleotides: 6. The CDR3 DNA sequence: TGCAGTGTAGACAGGGGGCGCGGCTATGGCTACACCTTC. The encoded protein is CSVDRGRGYGYTF.

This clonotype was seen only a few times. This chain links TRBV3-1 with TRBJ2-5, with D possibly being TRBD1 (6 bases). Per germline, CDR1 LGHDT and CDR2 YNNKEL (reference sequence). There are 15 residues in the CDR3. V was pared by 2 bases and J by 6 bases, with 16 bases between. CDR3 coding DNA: TGTGCCAGCAGCCAATCCCTAACCCAGGGGCAGACCCAGTACTTC. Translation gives CASSQSLTQGQTQYF.

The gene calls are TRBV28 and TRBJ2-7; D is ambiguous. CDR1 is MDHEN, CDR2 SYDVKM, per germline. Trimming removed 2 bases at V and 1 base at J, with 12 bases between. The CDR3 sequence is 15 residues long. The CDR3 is CASSLRRELSYEQYF. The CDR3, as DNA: TGTGCCAGCAGTTTACGTCGTGAGCTATCCTACGAGCAGTACTTC.

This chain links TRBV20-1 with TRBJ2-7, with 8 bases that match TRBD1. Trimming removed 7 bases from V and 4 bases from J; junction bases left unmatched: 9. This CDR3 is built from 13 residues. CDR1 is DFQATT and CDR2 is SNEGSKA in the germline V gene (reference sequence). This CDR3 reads CSGRGTGTYEQYF. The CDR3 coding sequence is TGCAGTGGCCGTGGGACAGGAACGTACGAGCAGTACTTC.

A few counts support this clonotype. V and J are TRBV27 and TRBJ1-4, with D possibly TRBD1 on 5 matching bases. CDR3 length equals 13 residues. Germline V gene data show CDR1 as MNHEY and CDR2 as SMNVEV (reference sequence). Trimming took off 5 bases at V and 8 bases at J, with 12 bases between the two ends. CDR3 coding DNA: TGTGCCAGCAGTCGAAGGGACCCCGAAAAACTGTTTTTT. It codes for CASSRRDPEKLFF. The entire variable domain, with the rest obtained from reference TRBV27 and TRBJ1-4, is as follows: EAQVTQNPRYLITVTGKKLTVTCSQNMNHEYMSWYRQDPGLGLRQIYYSMNVEVTDKGDVPEGYKVSRKEKRNFPLILESPSPNQTSLYFCASSRRDPEKLFFGSGTQLSVL.

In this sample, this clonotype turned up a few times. CDR3 amino acids: CAISRQGGAGNTIYF. The CDR3 DNA follows: TGTGCCATCAGTCGACAGGGAGGGGCTGGAAACACCATATATTTT. This chain uses TRBV10-3 with TRBJ1-3; 7 bases fit TRBD1. CDR3 length: 15 amino acids. The germline CDR1 and CDR2 sequences are ENHRY and SYGVKD. V dropped 5 bases and J dropped 2; count of bases not matched to a gene: 6.

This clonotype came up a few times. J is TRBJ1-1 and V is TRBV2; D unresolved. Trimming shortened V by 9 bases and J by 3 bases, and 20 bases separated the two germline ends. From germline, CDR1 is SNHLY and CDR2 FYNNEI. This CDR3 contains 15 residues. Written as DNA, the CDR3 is TGTGCCAGTTTGCCGGGAAAAGGGATGGACACTGAAGCTTTCTTT. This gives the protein CASLPGKGMDTEAFF.

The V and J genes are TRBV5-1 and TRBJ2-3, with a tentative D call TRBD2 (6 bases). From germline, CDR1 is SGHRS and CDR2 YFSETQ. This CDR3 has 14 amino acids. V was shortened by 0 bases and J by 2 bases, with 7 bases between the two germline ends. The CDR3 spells CASSLGRVTDTQYF. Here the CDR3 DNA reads TGCGCCAGCAGCTTGGGGAGGGTCACAGATACGCAGTATTTT.

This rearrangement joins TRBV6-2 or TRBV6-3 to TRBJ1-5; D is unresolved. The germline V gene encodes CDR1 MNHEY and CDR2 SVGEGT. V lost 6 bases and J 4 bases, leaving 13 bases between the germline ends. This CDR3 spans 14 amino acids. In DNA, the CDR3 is TGTGCCAGCAGCCGACTCCCCGGGAATCAGCCCCAGCATTTT. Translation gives CASSRLPGNQPQHF.

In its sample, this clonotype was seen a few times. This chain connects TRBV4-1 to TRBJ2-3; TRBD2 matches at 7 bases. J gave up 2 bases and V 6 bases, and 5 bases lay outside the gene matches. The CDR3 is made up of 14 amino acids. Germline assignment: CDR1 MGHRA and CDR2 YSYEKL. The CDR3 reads CASRLGLDTDTQYF. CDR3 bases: TGCGCCAGCAGACTCGGACTAGACACAGATACGCAGTATTTT.

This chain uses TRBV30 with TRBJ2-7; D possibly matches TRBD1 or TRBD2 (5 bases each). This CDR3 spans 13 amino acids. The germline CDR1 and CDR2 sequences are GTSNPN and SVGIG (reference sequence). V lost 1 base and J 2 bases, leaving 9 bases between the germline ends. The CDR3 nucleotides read TGTGCCTGGAGTGGGGTGGGACCCTACGAGCAGTACTTC. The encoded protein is CAWSGVGPYEQYF.

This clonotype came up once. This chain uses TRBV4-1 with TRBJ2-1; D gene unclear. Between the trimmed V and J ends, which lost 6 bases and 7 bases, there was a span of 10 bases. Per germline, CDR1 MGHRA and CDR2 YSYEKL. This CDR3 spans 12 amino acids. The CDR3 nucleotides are TGCGCCAGCAGTCCGCACCAAAATGAGCAGTTCTTC. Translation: CASSPHQNEQFF.

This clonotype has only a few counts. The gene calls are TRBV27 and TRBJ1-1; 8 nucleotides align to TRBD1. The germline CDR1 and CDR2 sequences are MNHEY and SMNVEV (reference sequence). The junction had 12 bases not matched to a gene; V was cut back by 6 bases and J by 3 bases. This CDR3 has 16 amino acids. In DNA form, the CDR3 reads TGTGCCAGCAGGCGTAAGACCGGGACAGGCCACACTGAAGCTTTCTTT. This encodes CASRRKTGTGHTEAFF.

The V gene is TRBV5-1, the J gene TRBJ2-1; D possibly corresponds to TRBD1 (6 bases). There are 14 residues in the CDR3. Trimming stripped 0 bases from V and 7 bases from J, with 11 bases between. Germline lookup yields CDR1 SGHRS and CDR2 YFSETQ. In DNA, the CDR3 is TGCGCCAGCAGCTTGGGGGGGCTCGAGAATGAGCAGTTCTTC. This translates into CASSLGGLENEQFF.

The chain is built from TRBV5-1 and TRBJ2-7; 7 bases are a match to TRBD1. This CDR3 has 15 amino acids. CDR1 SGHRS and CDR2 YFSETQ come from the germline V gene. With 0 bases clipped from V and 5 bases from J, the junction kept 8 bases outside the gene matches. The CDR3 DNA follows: TGCGCCAGCAGCTTGGTGGGTAGGACAGGAAACGAGCAGTACTTC. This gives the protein CASSLVGRTGNEQYF. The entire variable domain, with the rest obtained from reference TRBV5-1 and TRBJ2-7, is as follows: KAGVTQTPRYLIKTRGQQVTLSCSPISGHRSVSWYQQTPGQGLQFLFEYFSETQRNKGNFPGRFSGRQFSNSRSEMNVSTLELGDSALYLCASSLVGRTGNEQYFGPGTRLTVT.

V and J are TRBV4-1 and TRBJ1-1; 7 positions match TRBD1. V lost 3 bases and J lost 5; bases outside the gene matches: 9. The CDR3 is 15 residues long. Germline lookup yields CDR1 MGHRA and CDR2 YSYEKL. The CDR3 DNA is TGCGCCAGCAGCCATCTGACAGGGAGGAATACTGAAGCTTTCTTT. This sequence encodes CASSHLTGRNTEAFF.

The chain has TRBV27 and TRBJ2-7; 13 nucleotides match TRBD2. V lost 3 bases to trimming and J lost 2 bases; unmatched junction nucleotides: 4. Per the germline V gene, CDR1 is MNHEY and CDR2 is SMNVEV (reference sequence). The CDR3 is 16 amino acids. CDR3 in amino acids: CASSLLTSGGTYEQYF. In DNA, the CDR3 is TGTGCCAGCAGTTTGTTGACTAGCGGGGGGACCTACGAGCAGTACTTC.

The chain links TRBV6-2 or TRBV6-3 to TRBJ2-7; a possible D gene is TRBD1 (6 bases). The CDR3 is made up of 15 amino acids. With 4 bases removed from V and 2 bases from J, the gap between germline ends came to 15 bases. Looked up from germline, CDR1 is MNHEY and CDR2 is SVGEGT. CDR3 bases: TGTGCCAGCAGTTCTTACAGGGTTGGGACCTACGAGCAGTACTTC. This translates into CASSSYRVGTYEQYF.

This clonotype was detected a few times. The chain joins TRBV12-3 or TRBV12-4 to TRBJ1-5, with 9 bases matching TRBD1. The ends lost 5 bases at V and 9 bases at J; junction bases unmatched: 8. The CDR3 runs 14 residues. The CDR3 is CASSLDRGIAPQHF. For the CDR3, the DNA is TGTGCCAGCAGTCTGGACAGGGGAATCGCGCCCCAGCATTTT.

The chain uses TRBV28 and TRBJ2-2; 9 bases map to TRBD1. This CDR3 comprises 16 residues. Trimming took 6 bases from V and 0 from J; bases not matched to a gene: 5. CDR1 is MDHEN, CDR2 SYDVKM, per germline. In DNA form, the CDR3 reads TGTGCCAGCAGGGGCGGGGACAGGGCGAACACCGGGGAGCTGTTTTTT. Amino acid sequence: CASRGGDRANTGELFF.

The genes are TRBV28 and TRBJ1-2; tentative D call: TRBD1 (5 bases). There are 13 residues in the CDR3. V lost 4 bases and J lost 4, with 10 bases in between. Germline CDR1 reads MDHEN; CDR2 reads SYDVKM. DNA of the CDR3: TGTGCCAGCAGTTGGGGGAAATCCTATGGCTACACCTTC. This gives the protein CASSWGKSYGYTF.

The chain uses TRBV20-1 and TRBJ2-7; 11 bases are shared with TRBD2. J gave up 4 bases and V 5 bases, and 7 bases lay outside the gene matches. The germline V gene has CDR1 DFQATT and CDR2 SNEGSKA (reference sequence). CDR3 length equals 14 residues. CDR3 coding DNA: TGCAGTGCTTCTAGCGGGGGGCAGACGTACGAGCAGTACTTC. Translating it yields CSASSGGQTYEQYF.

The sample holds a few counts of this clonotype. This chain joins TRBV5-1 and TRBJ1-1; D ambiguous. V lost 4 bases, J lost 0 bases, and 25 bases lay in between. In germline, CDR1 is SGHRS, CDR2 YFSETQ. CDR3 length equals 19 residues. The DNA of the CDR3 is TGCGCCAGCAGCCCTTGGACCCTCTACCGCGGCGGGATGAACACTGAAGCTTTCTTT. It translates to CASSPWTLYRGGMNTEAFF.